The sequence of this T cell receptor beta chain was determined in a study of spatial heterogeneity in lung cancer. TCRdb redid the calling of the 5' RACE reads with MiXCR, one entry per CDR3 protein. The sample shows roughly 71,000 distinct CDR3 sequences, about 9.5% of them seen only once. CDR3 size: 15 residues. V was trimmed by 10 bases and J by 6 bases, leaving 22 bases between them. CDR1 is MNHNY and CDR2 is SVGAGI in the germline V gene (reference sequence). Time point noted: blood at routine non-recurrence follow-up after resection. Extraction of whole RNA from tumor, nontumor lung or frozen PBMC preceded unsorted sequencing. This clonotype was counted many times.

The gene calls are TRBV6-6 and TRBJ1-5, with D possibly TRBD1 on 6 matching bases. The TCR sequence derives from a female donor with early-stage non-small cell lung cancer. The input for sequencing was PBMCs, taken at follow-up. This chain's CDR3 is CATTVEGGSRQPQHF. In DNA form, the CDR3 reads TGTGCCACTACAGTGGAGGGGGGTTCGCGTCAGCCCCAGCATTTT.